The 31 T cell receptor beta chains presented below share a single source sample, sequenced in a study of T cell changes during pregnancy in multiple sclerosis. Sequenced by immunoSEQ multiplex PCR; TCRdb stores in-frame clones only, minus some. The sample shows some 41,000 clones, approximately 90% of them seen only once. The sample here was CD4+ T cells from peripheral blood mononuclear cells, taken in the third trimester of pregnancy. These receptors were taken from a female donor in good health, enrolled as a control in a pregnancy study.

J is TRBJ1-1 and V is TRBV5-1, with D hard to call. V dropped 4 bases and J dropped 1 base, with 8 bases sitting between them. This CDR3 is 13 amino acids long. Germline V lookup: CDR1 SGHRS, CDR2 YFSETQ. CDR3 in DNA: TGCGCCAGCAGCGTAAGACAGAACACTGAAGCTTTCTTT. Residues: CASSVRQNTEAFF.

The genes are TRBV2 and TRBJ1-5; weak D call: TRBD1 (5 bases). This CDR3 has 13 residues. CDR1 and CDR2 (germline): SNHLY, FYNNEI. V was clipped by 4 bases and J by 5 bases, with 9 bases between them. This CDR3 reads CASSGGGYQPQHF. The CDR3 DNA sequence: TGTGCCAGCAGTGGGGGGGGGTATCAGCCCCAGCATTTT.

CDR3 coding DNA: TGTGCCAGCAGCAAGCGAGGACAGGGGAACACCGGGGAGCTGTTTTTT. It encodes CASSKRGQGNTGELFF. The chain couples TRBV7-2 to TRBJ2-2; 8 positions match TRBD1. The CDR3 is 16 residues long. CDR1 is SGHTA and CDR2 is FQGNSA in the germline V gene. Trimming at V came to 5 bases and at J to 1 base, leaving 6 bases not matched to a gene.

This chain links TRBV18 with TRBJ2-7, with 8 bases matching TRBD1. The CDR3 runs to 14 residues. Germline assignment: CDR1 KGHSH and CDR2 LQKENI. Unmatched junction bases numbered 2, after V lost 0 bases and J lost 4 bases. The CDR3 DNA sequence: TGTGCCAGCTCACCACCGACAGGGGCATACGAGCAGTACTTC. Amino acids: CASSPPTGAYEQYF.

The V gene is TRBV7-2, the J gene TRBJ1-1, with D hard to call. Trimming shortened V by 6 bases and J by 2 bases, and 13 bases separated the two germline ends. In germline, CDR1 is SGHTA, CDR2 FQGNSA. The CDR3 is 14 amino acids. CDR3 sequence reads: CASSKTNANTEAFF. CDR3 nucleotide sequence: TGTGCCAGCAGTAAGACAAACGCTAACACTGAAGCTTTCTTT.

The chain couples TRBV28 to TRBJ2-7, with 12 bases lining up with TRBD2. Germline trimming cut 7 bases from V and 2 bases from J; bases unmatched to any gene: 3. The CDR3 runs to 14 residues. CDR1 and CDR2 (germline): MDHEN, SYDVKM. CDR3 loop: CASTGLAGTYEQYF. The CDR3 DNA sequence: TGTGCCAGCACGGGACTAGCGGGTACCTACGAGCAGTACTTC.

This clone was observed a few times. This chain uses TRBV30 with TRBJ1-4; unclear D gene. The ends were cut back, 8 bases at V and 7 bases at J, with 17 bases in the middle. This CDR3 is built from 13 residues. Germline assignment: CDR1 GTSNPN and CDR2 SVGIG (reference sequence). CDR3 in amino acids: CAGPCRGVEKLFF. CDR3 DNA: TGTGCCGGACCCTGCCGGGGAGTTGAAAAACTGTTTTTT.

This clone has only a few counts. The rearrangement joins TRBV11-3 to TRBJ2-2; a possible D gene is TRBD2 (5 bases). CDR1 and CDR2 (germline): SGHNT, YENEEA. The V gene lost 1 base and the J gene lost 0 bases, with 15 bases spanning the gap. This CDR3 has 18 residues. CDR3 sequence (DNA): TGTGCCAGCAGCTTAGGTCATAAGCGAGGGACGAACACCGGGGAGCTGTTTTTT. Translating it yields CASSLGHKRGTNTGELFF.

The rearrangement links TRBV10-3 to TRBJ2-3; D is perhaps TRBD1 (5 bases). Looked up from germline, CDR1 is ENHRY and CDR2 is SYGVKD. V was shortened by 4 bases and J by 3 bases, with 5 bases between the two germline ends. CDR3 length equals 12 residues. This chain's CDR3 is CAISGQTDTQYF. The CDR3 bases are TGTGCCATCAGTGGACAGACAGATACGCAGTATTTT.

The V gene is TRBV7-3, the J gene TRBJ2-1; maybe TRBD2 (6 bases). The CDR3 is 14 residues long. Per germline, CDR1 SGHTA and CDR2 FQGTGA. The V and J ends lost 5 bases and 6 bases respectively, with 14 bases between them. CDR3 residues: CASSTGTGANEQFF. DNA for the CDR3: TGTGCCAGCAGCACCGGTACGGGAGCCAATGAGCAGTTCTTC.

The chain joins TRBV23-1 to TRBJ2-2, with 9 bases aligning to TRBD1. TRBV23-1 is noted as an ORF with a role that remains uncertain. V lost 4 bases to trimming and J lost 5 bases; unmatched junction nucleotides: 5. The CDR3 length is 15 residues. This CDR3 reads CASSLAGQGTGELFF. The CDR3, as DNA: TGCGCCAGCAGTCTGGCAGGACAGGGGACCGGGGAGCTGTTTTTT.

The chain carries TRBV6-1 and TRBJ2-2; TRBD2 is a possible D gene (6 bases). The CDR3 has 15 residues. V lost 7 bases and J lost 0, with 12 bases in between. From germline, CDR1 is MNHNS and CDR2 SASEGT. The CDR3 sequence is CASMAGFANTGELFF. DNA of the CDR3: TGTGCCAGCATGGCGGGATTCGCGAACACCGGGGAGCTGTTTTTT.

J is TRBJ1-5 and V is TRBV19; D not certain. The CDR3 spans 14 residues. The V gene lost 5 bases and the J gene lost 9 bases, with 17 bases spanning the gap. Germline CDR1 LNHDA, CDR2 SQIVND (reference sequence). CDR3 loop: CASSVRSPGGPQHF. The DNA of the CDR3 is TGTGCCAGTAGTGTCCGATCCCCTGGAGGGCCCCAGCATTTT.

The gene calls are TRBV2 and TRBJ2-3, with 10 bases lining up with TRBD2. CDR3 length: 15 amino acids. The germline gives CDR1 SNHLY, CDR2 FYNNEI. V lost 1 base and J lost 7; bases outside the gene matches: 5. Written as DNA, the CDR3 is TGTGCCAGCAGTGAAGAGCGGGGGGGCCAAAATACGCAGTATTTT. Translated: CASSEERGGQNTQYF. Variable domain in full (rest from reference TRBV2 and TRBJ2-3): EPEVTQTPSHQVTQMGQEVILRCVPISNHLYFYWYRQILGQKVEFLVSFYNNEISEKSEIFDDQFSVERPDGSNFTLKIRSTKLEDSAMYFCASSEERGGQNTQYFGPGTRLTVL.

V is TRBV7-2 and J is TRBJ1-2; D is perhaps TRBD1 (5 bases). The V end lost 5 bases, the J end lost 6 bases, and 16 bases lay between the germline ends. The germline V gene has CDR1 SGHTA and CDR2 FQGNSA. The CDR3 consists of 14 residues. The CDR3 protein is CASSKTPPDNGYTF. DNA of the CDR3: TGTGCCAGCAGCAAGACCCCGCCGGACAATGGCTACACCTTC.

The chain carries TRBV5-1 and TRBJ2-1; D gene ambiguous. CDR1 and CDR2 (germline): SGHRS, YFSETQ. V was pared by 1 base and J by 6 bases, with 5 bases between. The CDR3 runs 12 residues. The CDR3 nucleotides read TGCGCCAGCAGCTTGTTTATCAATGAGCAGTTCTTC. This gives the protein CASSLFINEQFF.

V is TRBV5-8 and J is TRBJ2-1; D ambiguous. Germline V gene data show CDR1 as SGHTS and CDR2 as YDEGEE. The CDR3 runs 14 residues. Trimming stripped 4 bases from V and 3 bases from J, with 11 bases between. CDR3 bases: TGTGCCAGCAGCCCCCCGAGCGTCTACAATGAGCAGTTCTTC. This gives the protein CASSPPSVYNEQFF.

V gene TRBV4-3 combines with J gene TRBJ2-5; D is perhaps TRBD2 (6 bases). The CDR3 runs 16 residues. Trimming pared 7 bases from V and 2 bases from J, leaving 20 bases between. Germline V gene lookup returns CDR1 LGHNA and CDR2 YSLEER. CDR3 DNA sequence: TGCGCCAGCATCGTCCGTGCCGCGGGAAGACAAGAGACCCAGTACTTC. Protein: CASIVRAAGRQETQYF.

This clone was seen once. This chain links TRBV18 with TRBJ1-1; TRBD1 agrees at 11 bases. V gave up 1 base and J gave up 5 bases; unmatched junction bases: 15. CDR3 length: 19 amino acids. The germline V gene has CDR1 KGHSH and CDR2 LQKENI. In nucleotides, the CDR3 is TGTGCCAGCTCACCACGTGCTGGGACAGGGGGAGAGCGGCGGACTGAAGCTTTCTTT. Translating it yields CASSPRAGTGGERRTEAFF. Variable domain in full (rest from reference TRBV18 and TRBJ1-1): NAGVMQNPRHLVRRRGQEARLRCSPMKGHSHVYWYRQLPEEGLKFMVYLQKENIIDESGMPKERFSAEFPKEGPSILRIQQVVRGDSAAYFCASSPRAGTGGERRTEAFFGQGTRLTVV.

The chain uses TRBV19 and TRBJ2-3, with 7 bases fitting TRBD2. J gave up 6 bases and V 4 bases, and 10 bases lay outside the gene matches. The germline gives CDR1 LNHDA, CDR2 SQIVND (reference sequence). The CDR3 is 15 residues long. CDR3 loop: CASSTSGAASDTQYF. The CDR3 nucleotides read TGTGCCAGTAGTACCAGCGGGGCCGCTTCGGATACGCAGTATTTT.

V gene TRBV7-3 combines with J gene TRBJ2-3, with D perhaps matching TRBD2 (6 bases). V lost 5 bases to trimming and J lost 1 base, with 13 bases between them. The CDR3 has 15 amino acids. The germline gives CDR1 SGHTA, CDR2 FQGTGA. CDR3 coding DNA: TGTGCCAGCAGCCGAAGGACTACTCGCACAGATACGCAGTATTTT. Translating it yields CASSRRTTRTDTQYF.

This clone was recorded many times. The gene calls are TRBV2 and TRBJ2-4; TRBD1 matches 10 bases. Germline loops: CDR1 SNHLY, CDR2 FYNNEI. The CDR3 totals 18 residues. V lost 4 bases to trimming and J lost 2 bases; unmatched junction nucleotides: 11. CDR3 sequence reads: CASSVGQGMSGTKNIQYF. CDR3 coding DNA: TGTGCCAGCAGTGTGGGACAGGGGATGAGCGGGACCAAAAACATTCAGTACTTC.

V is TRBV19 and J is TRBJ2-7, with a possible D match to TRBD1 (6 bases). CDR3 length: 17 amino acids. The V end was cut by 5 bases, the J end by 0 bases, with 20 bases between. Germline loops: CDR1 LNHDA, CDR2 SQIVND (reference sequence). CDR3 in DNA: TGTGCCAGTAGTCATGGGGGACCAGGGGCAAGCTCCTACGAGCAGTACTTC. This translates into CASSHGGPGASSYEQYF.

This chain joins TRBV28 and TRBJ2-1; 7 nucleotides agree with TRBD1. Germline V gene lookup returns CDR1 MDHEN and CDR2 SYDVKM. V was pared by 4 bases and J by 0 bases, with 6 bases of the junction left unmatched. The CDR3 sequence is 16 residues long. The CDR3 DNA follows: TGTGCCAGCAGTTCCACGACAGGGAGCTCCTACAATGAGCAGTTCTTC. Translated: CASSSTTGSSYNEQFF.

This chain links TRBV30 with TRBJ1-6; no reliable D call. The ends were cut back, 3 bases at V and 0 bases at J, with 6 bases in the middle. The CDR3 loop spans 14 amino acids. Germline CDR1 reads GTSNPN; CDR2 reads SVGIG (reference sequence). The CDR3 reads CAWRQTSYNSPLHF. The DNA of the CDR3 is TGTGCCTGGAGACAGACCTCCTATAATTCACCCCTCCACTTT.

The genes are TRBV5-5 and TRBJ2-3; a possible D gene is TRBD2 (6 bases). Per the germline V gene, CDR1 is SGHKS and CDR2 is YYEKEE (reference sequence). Trimming removed 0 bases from V and 4 bases from J, with 15 bases in between. This CDR3 contains 16 residues. CDR3 in amino acids: CASSLESLWGADTQYF. The CDR3 nucleotides are TGTGCCAGCAGCTTGGAAAGTTTATGGGGGGCAGATACGCAGTATTTT.

The chain joins TRBV28 to TRBJ1-2, with 9 bases fitting TRBD1. Germline CDR1 is MDHEN and CDR2 is SYDVKM. This CDR3 has 13 residues. The trim removed 10 bases at V and 5 bases at J, leaving 8 bases unmatched. The chain's CDR3 is CAIQSGQGYGYTF. In nucleotides, the CDR3 is TGTGCCATACAATCCGGACAGGGGTATGGCTACACCTTC.

This clone has just one count. This chain joins TRBV11-2 and TRBJ1-1, with a tentative D call TRBD1 (5 bases). Germline V gives CDR1 SGHAT, CDR2 FQNNGV. This CDR3 region has 14 residues. Between the trimmed V and J ends, which lost 1 base and 6 bases, there was a span of 12 bases. Here the CDR3 DNA reads TGTGCCAGCAGCTTAGCCGGGGGGTTGGCTGAAGCTTTCTTT. This sequence encodes CASSLAGGLAEAFF.

The J gene is TRBJ1-6, the V gene TRBV28; perhaps TRBD1 as D (5 bases). Germline V gene lookup returns CDR1 MDHEN and CDR2 SYDVKM. Trimming shortened V by 7 bases and J by 9 bases, and 19 bases separated the two germline ends. The CDR3 contains 15 residues. CDR3 protein: CASNPTGGGSSPLHF. DNA of the CDR3: TGTGCCAGCAACCCCACAGGAGGAGGGAGTTCACCCCTCCACTTT.

The chain carries TRBV7-2 and TRBJ1-1; the match to TRBD1 covers 9 bases. CDR3 size: 15 residues. CDR1 SGHTA and CDR2 FQGNSA come from the germline V gene. J gave up 4 bases and V 5 bases, and 8 bases lay outside the gene matches. The CDR3 region is CASSLRAGQGTEAFF. CDR3 DNA sequence: TGTGCCAGCAGCCTGAGGGCGGGACAGGGCACTGAAGCTTTCTTT.

This sequence joins TRBV5-1 and TRBJ1-1; D ambiguous. Trimming removed 4 bases at V and 1 base at J, with 8 bases between. CDR3 length: 13 amino acids. Germline V gene lookup returns CDR1 SGHRS and CDR2 YFSETQ. CDR3: CASSITANTEAFF. The CDR3 region has the DNA TGCGCCAGCAGCATAACAGCGAACACTGAAGCTTTCTTT.